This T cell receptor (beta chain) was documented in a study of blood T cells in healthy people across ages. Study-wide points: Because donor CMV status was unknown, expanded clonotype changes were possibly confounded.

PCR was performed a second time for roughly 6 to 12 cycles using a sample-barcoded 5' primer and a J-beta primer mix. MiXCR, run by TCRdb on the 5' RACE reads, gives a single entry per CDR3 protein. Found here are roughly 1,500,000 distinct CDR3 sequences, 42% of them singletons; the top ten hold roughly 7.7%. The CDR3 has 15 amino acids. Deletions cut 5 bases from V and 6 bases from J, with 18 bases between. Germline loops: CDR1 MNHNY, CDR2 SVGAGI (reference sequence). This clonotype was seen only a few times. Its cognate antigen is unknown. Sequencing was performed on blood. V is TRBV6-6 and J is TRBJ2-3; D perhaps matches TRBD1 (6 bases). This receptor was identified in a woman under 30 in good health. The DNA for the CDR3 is TGTGCCAGCAGTGATACCCCGGACAGTGGTGATACGCAGTATTTT. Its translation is CASSDTPDSGDTQYF.